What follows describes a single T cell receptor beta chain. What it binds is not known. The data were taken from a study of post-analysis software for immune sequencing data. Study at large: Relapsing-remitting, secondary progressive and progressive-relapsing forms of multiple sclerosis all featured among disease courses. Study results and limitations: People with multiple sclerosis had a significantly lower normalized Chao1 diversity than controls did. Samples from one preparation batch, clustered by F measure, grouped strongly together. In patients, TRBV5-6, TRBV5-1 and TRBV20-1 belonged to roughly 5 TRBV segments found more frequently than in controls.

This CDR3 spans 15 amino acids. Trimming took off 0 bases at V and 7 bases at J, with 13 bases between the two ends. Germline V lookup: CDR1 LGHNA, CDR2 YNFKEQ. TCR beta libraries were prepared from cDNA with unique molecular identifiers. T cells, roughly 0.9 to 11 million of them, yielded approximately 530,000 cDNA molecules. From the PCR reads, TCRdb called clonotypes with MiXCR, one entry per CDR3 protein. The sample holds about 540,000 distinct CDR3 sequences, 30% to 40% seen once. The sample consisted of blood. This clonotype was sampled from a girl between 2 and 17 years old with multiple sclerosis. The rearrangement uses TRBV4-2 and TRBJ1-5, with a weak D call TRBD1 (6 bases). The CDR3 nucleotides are TGTGCCAGCAGCCAAGAAGGGGGGGAATACCAGCCCCAGCATTTT. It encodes CASSQEGGEYQPQHF.